The clone carrying this T cell receptor (beta chain) was seen at least ten times. The antigen is not known. The entry originates in a study of Graves' ophthalmopathy and Graves' hyperthyroidism. Turning to the study itself: Peripheral blood was gathered at first diagnosis, ahead of any treatment whatsoever. Study observations and caveats: Blood shared most expanded thyroid clonotypes above 0.001 frequency.

Trimming at V came to 5 bases and at J to 0 bases, leaving 5 bases not matched to a gene. Germline V gene data show CDR1 as SGHKS and CDR2 as YYEKEE (reference sequence). The CDR3 sequence is 16 residues long. The authors amplified TCR beta CDR3 regions, and they did so from RNA transcripts for repertoire sequencing. HTBI primers primed a first-round RT-PCR, and a second-round multiplex PCR followed. MiXCR, run by TCRdb on the multiplex PCR reads, gives a single entry per CDR3 protein. The sample comprises approximately 460,000 distinct CDR3 sequences, approximately 15% of which are singletons, and about 9.4% rests with the top ten.

This TCR was recovered from a woman in her twenties or thirties with Graves' ophthalmopathy. Sequences were obtained from blood. This chain uses TRBV5-5 with TRBJ2-5; 12 nucleotides agree with TRBD2. CDR3 DNA: TGTGCCAGCAGACTCGGACTAGCGGGATACCAAGAGACCCAGTACTTC. Protein: CASRLGLAGYQETQYF. Full variable domain (rest looked up from reference TRBV5-5 and TRBJ2-5): DAGVTQSPTHLIKTRGQQVTLRCSPISGHKSVSWYQQVLGQGPQFIFQYYEKEERGRGNFPDRFSARQFPNYSSELNVNALLLGDSALYLCASRLGLAGYQETQYFGPGTRLLVL.